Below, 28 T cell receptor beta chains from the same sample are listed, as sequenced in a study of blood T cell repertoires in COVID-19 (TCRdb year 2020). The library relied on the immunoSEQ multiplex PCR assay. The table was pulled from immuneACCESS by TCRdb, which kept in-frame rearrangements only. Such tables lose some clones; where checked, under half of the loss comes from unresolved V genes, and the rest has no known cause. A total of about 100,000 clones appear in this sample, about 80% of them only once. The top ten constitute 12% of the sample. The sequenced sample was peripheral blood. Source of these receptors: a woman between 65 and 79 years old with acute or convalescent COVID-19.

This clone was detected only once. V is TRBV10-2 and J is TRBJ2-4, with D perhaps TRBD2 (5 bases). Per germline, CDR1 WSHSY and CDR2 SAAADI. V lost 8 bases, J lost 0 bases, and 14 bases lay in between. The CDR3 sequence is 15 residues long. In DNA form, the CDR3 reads TGCGCCAGCCGTCTAGCCGGGTCAGCCAAAAACATTCAGTACTTC. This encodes CASRLAGSAKNIQYF.

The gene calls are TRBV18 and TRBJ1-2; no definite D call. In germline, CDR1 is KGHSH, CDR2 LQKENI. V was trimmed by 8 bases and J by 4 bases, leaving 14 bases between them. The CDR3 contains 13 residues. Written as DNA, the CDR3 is TGTGCCAGCACCCGGGAGGGATCCTATGGCTACACCTTC. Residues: CASTREGSYGYTF.

The CDR3 sequence: CASSERTSGVGGGELFF. CDR3 coding DNA: TGTGCCAGCAGTGAACGGACTAGCGGGGTCGGCGGCGGGGAGCTGTTTTTT. The chain links TRBV2 to TRBJ2-2, with 12 bases fitting TRBD2. Germline CDR1 reads SNHLY; CDR2 reads FYNNEI. The CDR3 extends over 17 amino acids. Trimming cost V 2 bases and J 7 bases; bases outside gene matches: 8.

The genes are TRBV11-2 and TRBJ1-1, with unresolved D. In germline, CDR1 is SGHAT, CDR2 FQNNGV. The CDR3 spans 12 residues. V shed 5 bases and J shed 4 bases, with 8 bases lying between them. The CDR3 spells CASSAVATEAFF. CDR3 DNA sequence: TGTGCCAGCAGCGCGGTGGCCACTGAAGCTTTCTTT.

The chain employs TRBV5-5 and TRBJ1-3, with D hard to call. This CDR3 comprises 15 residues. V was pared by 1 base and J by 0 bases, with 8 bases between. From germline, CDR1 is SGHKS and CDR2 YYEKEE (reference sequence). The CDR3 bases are TGTGCCAGCAGCTTGACAGAGTTCTCTGGAAACACCATATATTTT. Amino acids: CASSLTEFSGNTIYF.

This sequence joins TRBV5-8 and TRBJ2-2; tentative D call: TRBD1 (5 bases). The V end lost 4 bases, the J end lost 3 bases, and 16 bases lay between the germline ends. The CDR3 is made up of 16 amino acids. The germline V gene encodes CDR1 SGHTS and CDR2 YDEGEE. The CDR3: CASSREWGVDTGELFF. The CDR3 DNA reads TGTGCCAGCAGCCGAGAATGGGGCGTTGACACCGGGGAGCTGTTTTTT. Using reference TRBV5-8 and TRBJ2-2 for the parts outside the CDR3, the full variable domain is EAGVTQSPTHLIKTRGQQATLRCSPISGHTSVYWYQQALGLGLQFLLWYDEGEERNRGNFPPRFSGRQFPNYSSELNVNALELEDSALYLCASSREWGVDTGELFFGEGSRLTVL.

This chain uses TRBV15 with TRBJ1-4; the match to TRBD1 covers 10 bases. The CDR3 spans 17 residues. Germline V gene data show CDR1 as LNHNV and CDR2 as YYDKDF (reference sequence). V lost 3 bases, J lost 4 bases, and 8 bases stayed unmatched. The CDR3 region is CATSSSDRGFRNEKLFF. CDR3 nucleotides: TGTGCCACCAGCAGTTCGGACAGGGGGTTCCGTAATGAAAAACTGTTTTTT.

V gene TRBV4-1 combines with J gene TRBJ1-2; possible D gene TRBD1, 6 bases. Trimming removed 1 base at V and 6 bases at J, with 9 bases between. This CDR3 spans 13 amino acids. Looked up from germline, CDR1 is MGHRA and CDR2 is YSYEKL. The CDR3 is CASSQVSGDGYTF. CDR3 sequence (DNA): TGCGCCAGCAGCCAAGTATCAGGGGATGGCTACACCTTC.

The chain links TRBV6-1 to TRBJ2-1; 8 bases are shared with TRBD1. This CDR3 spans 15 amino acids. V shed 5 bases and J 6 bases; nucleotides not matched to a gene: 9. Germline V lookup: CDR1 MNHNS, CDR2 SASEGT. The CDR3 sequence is CASSLSRQGSNEQFF. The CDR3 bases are TGTGCCAGCAGTTTATCCAGACAGGGGTCCAATGAGCAGTTCTTC.

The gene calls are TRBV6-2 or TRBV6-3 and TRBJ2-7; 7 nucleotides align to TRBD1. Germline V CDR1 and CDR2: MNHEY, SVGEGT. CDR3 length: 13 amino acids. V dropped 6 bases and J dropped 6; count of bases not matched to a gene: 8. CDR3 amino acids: CASSRQGLGEQYV. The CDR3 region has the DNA TGTGCCAGCAGCCGACAGGGATTAGGCGAGCAGTACGTC.

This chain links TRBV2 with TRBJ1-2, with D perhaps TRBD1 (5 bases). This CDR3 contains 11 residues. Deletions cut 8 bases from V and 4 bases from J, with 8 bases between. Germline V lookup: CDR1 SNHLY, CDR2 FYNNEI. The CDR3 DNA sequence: TGTGCCAGCCGACAGCGCTATGGCTACACCTTC. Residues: CASRQRYGYTF.

CDR3 region: CASSERTGTWEQYV. DNA for the CDR3: TGTGCCAGCAGTGAAAGGACAGGGACGTGGGAGCAGTACGTC. The rearrangement uses TRBV6-1 and TRBJ2-7; 8 bases agree with TRBD1. The V gene's germline CDR1 is MNHNS and CDR2 SASEGT. Trimming cost V 2 bases and J 7 bases; bases outside gene matches: 7. CDR3 length: 14 amino acids.

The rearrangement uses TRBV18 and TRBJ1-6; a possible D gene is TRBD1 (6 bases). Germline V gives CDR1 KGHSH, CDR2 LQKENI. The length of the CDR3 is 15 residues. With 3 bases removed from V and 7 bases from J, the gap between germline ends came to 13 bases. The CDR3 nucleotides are TGTGCCAGCTCACCCGGCAGGGGCTTGAATTCACCCCTCCACTTT. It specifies CASSPGRGLNSPLHF.

CDR3: CASSYGASASNQPQHF. CDR3 sequence (DNA): TGTGCCAGCAGTTACGGAGCATCCGCTAGCAATCAGCCCCAGCATTTT. The V and J genes are TRBV6-5 and TRBJ1-5, with D unresolved. V was pared by 2 bases and J by 0 bases, with 11 bases between. Germline V gene sequence: CDR1 MNHEY, CDR2 SVGAGI. CDR3 length: 16 amino acids.

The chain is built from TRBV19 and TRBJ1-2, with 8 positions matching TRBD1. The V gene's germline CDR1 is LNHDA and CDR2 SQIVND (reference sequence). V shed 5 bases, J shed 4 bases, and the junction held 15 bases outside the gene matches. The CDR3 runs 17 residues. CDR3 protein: CASSPSRSDRVAYGYTF. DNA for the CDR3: TGTGCCAGTAGTCCTTCTAGGTCGGACAGGGTGGCCTATGGCTACACCTTC.

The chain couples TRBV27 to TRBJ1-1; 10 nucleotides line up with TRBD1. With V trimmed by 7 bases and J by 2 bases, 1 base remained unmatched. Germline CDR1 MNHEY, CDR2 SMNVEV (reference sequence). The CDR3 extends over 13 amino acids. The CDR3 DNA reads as TGTGCCAGCATGACAGGGGGCAACACTGAAGCTTTCTTT. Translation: CASMTGGNTEAFF.

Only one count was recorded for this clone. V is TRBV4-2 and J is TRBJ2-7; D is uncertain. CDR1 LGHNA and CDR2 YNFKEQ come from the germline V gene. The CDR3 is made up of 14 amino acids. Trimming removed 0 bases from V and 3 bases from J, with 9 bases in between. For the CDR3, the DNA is TGTGCCAGCAGCCAAGATTTTGGCCACTACGAGCAGTACGTC. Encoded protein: CASSQDFGHYEQYV.

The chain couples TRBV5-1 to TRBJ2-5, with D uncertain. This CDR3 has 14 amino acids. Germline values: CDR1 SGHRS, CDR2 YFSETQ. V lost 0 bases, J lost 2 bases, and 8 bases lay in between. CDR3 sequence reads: CASSLANQQETQYF. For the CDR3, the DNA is TGCGCCAGCAGCTTGGCCAATCAGCAAGAGACCCAGTACTTC. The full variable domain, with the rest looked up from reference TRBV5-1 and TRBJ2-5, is KAGVTQTPRYLIKTRGQQVTLSCSPISGHRSVSWYQQTPGQGLQFLFEYFSETQRNKGNFPGRFSGRQFSNSRSEMNVSTLELGDSALYLCASSLANQQETQYFGPGTRLLVL.

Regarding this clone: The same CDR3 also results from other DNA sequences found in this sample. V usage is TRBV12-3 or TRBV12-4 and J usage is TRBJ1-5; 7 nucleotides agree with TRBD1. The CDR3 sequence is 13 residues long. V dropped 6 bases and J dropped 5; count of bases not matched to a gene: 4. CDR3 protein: CASSLTGDQPQHF. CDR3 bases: TGTGCCAGCAGCCTTACAGGGGATCAGCCCCAGCATTTT.

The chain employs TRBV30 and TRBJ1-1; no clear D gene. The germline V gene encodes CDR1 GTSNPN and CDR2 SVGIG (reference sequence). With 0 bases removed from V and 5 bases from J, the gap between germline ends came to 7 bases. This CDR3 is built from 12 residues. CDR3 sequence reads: CAWSVMYTEAFF. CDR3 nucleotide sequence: TGTGCCTGGAGTGTAATGTATACTGAAGCTTTCTTT.

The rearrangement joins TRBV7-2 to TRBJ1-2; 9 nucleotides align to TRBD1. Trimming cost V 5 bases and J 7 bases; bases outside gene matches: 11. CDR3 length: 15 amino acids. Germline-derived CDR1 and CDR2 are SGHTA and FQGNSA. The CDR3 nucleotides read TGTGCCAGCAGCACCGGAACAGGGGGCAGGGGTGGCTACACCTTC. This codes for CASSTGTGGRGGYTF. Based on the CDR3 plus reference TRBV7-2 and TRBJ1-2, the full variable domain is GAGVSQSPSNKVTEKGKDVELRCDPISGHTALYWYRQSLGQGLEFLIYFQGNSAPDKSGLPSDRFSAERTGGSVSTLTIQRTQQEDSAVYLCASSTGTGGRGGYTFGSGTRLTVV.

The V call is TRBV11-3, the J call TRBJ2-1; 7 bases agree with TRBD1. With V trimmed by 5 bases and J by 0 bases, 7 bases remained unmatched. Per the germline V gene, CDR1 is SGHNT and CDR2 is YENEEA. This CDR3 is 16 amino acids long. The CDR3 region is CASSPGQISSYNEQFF. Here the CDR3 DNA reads TGTGCCAGCAGCCCGGGACAGATCAGCTCCTACAATGAGCAGTTCTTC.

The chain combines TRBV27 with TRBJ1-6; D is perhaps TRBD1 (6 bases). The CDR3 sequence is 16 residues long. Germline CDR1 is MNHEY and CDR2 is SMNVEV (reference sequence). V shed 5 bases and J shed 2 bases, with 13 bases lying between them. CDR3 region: CASSGLGGPYNSPLHF. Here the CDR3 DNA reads TGTGCCAGCAGTGGCCTTGGGGGCCCCTATAATTCACCCCTCCACTTT.

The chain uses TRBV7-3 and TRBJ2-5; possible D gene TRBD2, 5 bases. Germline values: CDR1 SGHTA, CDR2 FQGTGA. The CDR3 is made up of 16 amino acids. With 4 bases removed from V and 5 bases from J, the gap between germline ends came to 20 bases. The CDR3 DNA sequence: TGTGCCAGCAGCTCTCAAGGCCAAGGGTCTAGCGAGACCCAGTACTTC. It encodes CASSSQGQGSSETQYF.

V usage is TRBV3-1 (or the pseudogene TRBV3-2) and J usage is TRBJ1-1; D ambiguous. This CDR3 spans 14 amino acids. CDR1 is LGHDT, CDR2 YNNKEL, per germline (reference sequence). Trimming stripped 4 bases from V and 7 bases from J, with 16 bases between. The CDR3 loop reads CASSPKNIGLEAFF. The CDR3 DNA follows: TGTGCCAGCAGCCCAAAGAATATAGGACTTGAAGCTTTCTTT.

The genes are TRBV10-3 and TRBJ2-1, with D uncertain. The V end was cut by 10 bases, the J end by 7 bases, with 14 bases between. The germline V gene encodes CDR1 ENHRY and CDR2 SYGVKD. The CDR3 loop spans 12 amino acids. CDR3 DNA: TGTGCCACCTCCGCAGCCGGGAATGAGCAGTTCTTC. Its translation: CATSAAGNEQFF.

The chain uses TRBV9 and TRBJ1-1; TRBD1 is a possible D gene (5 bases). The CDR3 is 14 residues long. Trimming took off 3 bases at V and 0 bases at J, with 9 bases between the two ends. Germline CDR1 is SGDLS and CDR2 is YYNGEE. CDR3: CASSATALNTEAFF. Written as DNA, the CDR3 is TGTGCCAGCAGCGCGACAGCTTTGAACACTGAAGCTTTCTTT.

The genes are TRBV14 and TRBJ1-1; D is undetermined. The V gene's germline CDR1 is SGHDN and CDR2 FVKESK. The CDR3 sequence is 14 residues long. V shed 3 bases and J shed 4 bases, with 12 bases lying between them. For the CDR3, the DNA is TGTGCCAGCAGCCAGATTTCTGAGGGCACTGAAGCTTTCTTT. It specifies CASSQISEGTEAFF. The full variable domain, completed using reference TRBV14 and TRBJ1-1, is EAGVTQFPSHSVIEKGQTVTLRCDPISGHDNLYWYRRVMGKEIKFLLHFVKESKQDESGMPNNRFLAERTGGTYSTLKVQPAELEDSGVYFCASSQISEGTEAFFGQGTRLTVV.